This T cell receptor beta chain was captured in a study of blood T cell repertoires in COVID-19. Whole-study context: Material from acute and convalescent COVID-19 was sourced from the United States, Italy and Spain. In each case, the material was cDNA or gDNA derived from T cells, B-cell-depleted T cells, or PBMCs.

Deletions cut 5 bases from V and 0 bases from J, with 19 bases between. Looked up from germline, CDR1 is MNHNY and CDR2 is SVGAGI (reference sequence). The CDR3 is 18 amino acids. In the authors' methods: Amplification of reference gene primers was used by the study to estimate nucleated cell counts. Sequencing used immunoSEQ multiplex PCR; TCRdb keeps in-frame clones, though not all of them. The V and J calls and clone size were taken over from that table, and D and trimming were inferred from the DNA. The sample includes under 200,000 clones, about 85% of them seen just once. The sequence derives from a man in his sixties who had recovered from COVID-19. The sequenced sample consisted of peripheral blood. The chain uses TRBV6-6 and TRBJ2-2; the D is unclear. CDR3 amino acids: CASSHTSGQFANTGELFF. CDR3 nucleotides: TGTGCCAGCAGTCACACGAGTGGGCAGTTCGCGAACACCGGGGAGCTGTTTTTT.